A selection of T cell receptor beta chains follows, all from one sample in a study of blood T cell repertoires in COVID-19. Repertoires were generated with immunoSEQ multiplex PCR, while TCRdb's copy carries only in-frame clones and drops some. The profile covers about 64,000 clones, with 86% appearing a single time and more than 0.95% taken by the ten largest. Material for sequencing was peripheral blood. The origin of the receptors is a man between 35 and 55 years old with acute or convalescent COVID-19. The CDR3 runs from the conserved cysteine through the conserved F or W. The D gene is left open where the match is weak. Only some rows state a clone size, as once, few, many or a class for expanded clones.

abundance	j_gene	v_gene	d_gene	CDR3nt	CDR3aa
.	TRBJ1-2	TRBV3-1/TRBV3-2	.	TGTGCCAGCAGCCAAAGGAGGGTCGACTATGGCTACACCTTC	CASSQRRVDYGYTF
.	TRBJ1-1	TRBV7-3	TRBD1	TGTGCCAGCAGCTCGCAGGGGGGCACTGAAGCTTTCTTT	CASSSQGGTEAFF
.	TRBJ1-5	TRBV5-6	.	TGTGCCAGCAGCCCTGGCGGGGCCGCCCAGCCCCAGCATTTT	CASSPGGAAQPQHF
.	TRBJ1-5	TRBV21-1	.	TGTGCCAGCATTCCTAAGCCCGTAAATCAGCCCCAGCATTTT	CASIPKPVNQPQHF
.	TRBJ2-7	TRBV3-1/TRBV3-2	TRBD2	TGTGCCAGCAGTCTGACTAGCGGGGGGGCGTCGGCCTACGAGCAGTACTTC	CASSLTSGGASAYEQYF
.	TRBJ1-2	TRBV5-6	TRBD1	TGTGCCAGCTCCGGACAGGGTAACTATGGCTACACCTTC	CASSGQGNYGYTF
.	TRBJ2-5	TRBV10-3	TRBD2	TGTGCCATCACTCCGACTAGCGGGGGGACCCAGTACTTC	CAITPTSGGTQYF
few	TRBJ2-5	TRBV10-3	TRBD2	TGTGCCATCAGTGAAGTAGCGGGACCCGAAGAGACCCAGTACTTC	CAISEVAGPEETQYF
.	TRBJ1-1	TRBV4-1	.	TGCGCCAGCAGCCCTCCCGGGGAATTAAAAGCTTTCTTT	CASSPPGELKAFF
.	TRBJ2-3	TRBV13	TRBD2	TGTGCCACGTCTCTAGCGGGGGGTGTGGAAGATACGCAGTATTTT	CATSLAGGVEDTQYF
.	TRBJ1-4	TRBV19	TRBD1	TGTGCCAGTAGTCCTAAGGACAGGGGGCACCAAGGTGAAAAACTGTTTTTT	CASSPKDRGHQGEKLFF
.	TRBJ2-7	TRBV6-6	TRBD1	TGTGCCAGCAGGCCGGGACAGGGGCTCGAGCAGTACTTC	CASRPGQGLEQYF
.	TRBJ2-3	TRBV6-6	.	TGTGCCAGCAGTTATAAAGTTCTTAGCGGCACAGATACGCAGTATTTT	CASSYKVLSGTDTQYF
once	TRBJ1-6	TRBV2	TRBD1	TGTGCCAGCAGTGGCGGACAGGGTGGTGGTTCACCCCTCCACTTT	CASSGGQGGGSPLHF
.	TRBJ1-2	TRBV6-5	.	TGTGCCAGCAGTTCCAGAGAGGGTAGTTTCGGCTACACCTTC	CASSSREGSFGYTF
.	TRBJ1-1	TRBV7-6	TRBD1	TGTGCCAGCAGCTTGAACAGGGGGAACACTGAAGCTTTCTTT	CASSLNRGNTEAFF
.	TRBJ1-3	TRBV5-8	.	TGTGCCAGCAACCCCGTATGGAGCTCTGGAAACACCATATATTTT	CASNPVWSSGNTIYF
.	TRBJ1-2	TRBV19	TRBD1	TGTGCCACTATCCGGGACAGGGACTATGGCTACACCTTC	CATIRDRDYGYTF
.	TRBJ1-1	TRBV2	.	TGTGCCAGCAGTGAGCATGGCCCCCGCACTGAAGCTTTCTTT	CASSEHGPRTEAFF
.	TRBJ1-1	TRBV11-3	.	TGTGCCAGCAGCTTAGTTTTCGGGGAGGCCACTGAAGCTTTCTTT	CASSLVFGEATEAFF
.	TRBJ1-1	TRBV5-4	.	TGTGCCAGCAGCTTGGTTCGGGCTGAAGCTTTCTTT	CASSLVRAEAFF
.	TRBJ1-5	TRBV5-5	.	TGTGCCAGCAGCTTGGGGACAGCCAATCAGCCCCAGCATTTT	CASSLGTANQPQHF
.	TRBJ2-1	TRBV5-1	.	TGCGCCAGCAGCTTGGGGGGCGCTACTCACAATGAGCAGTTCTTC	CASSLGGATHNEQFF
.	TRBJ1-1	TRBV11-3	TRBD1	TGTGCCAGCAGGCCCGGGGGAACAGGGGAGAAGGAAGCTTTCTTT	CASRPGGTGEKEAFF
.	TRBJ2-7	TRBV6-5	TRBD1	TGTGCCAGCAAAGCTTGGGACAGGGAAGTTTACGAGCAGTACTTC	CASKAWDREVYEQYF
.	TRBJ2-3	TRBV24-1	.	TGTGCCACCCGGGACAAGTGGACAGATACGCAGTATTTT	CATRDKWTDTQYF